The clone carrying this T cell receptor beta chain was seen repeatedly, ten times or more. What it recognizes is unknown. Via MiXCR, TCRdb re-called the reads, giving one row per CDR3 protein. The data show about 240,000 distinct CDR3 sequences, with 9% to 15% seen just once and under 2% held by the top ten. The record originates from a study of T cell repertoires in cytomegalovirus infection. Whole-study context: Matching HLA type, along with CMV infection, was indicated by public TCR beta signatures.

The V gene end was trimmed by 3 bases and the J gene end by 4 bases; junction bases not matched to a gene: 6. The CDR3 has 14 amino acids. Study conclusions and caveats: Dominating the ex vivo response were TCR beta clonotypes that were CMV-specific and HLA-C-restricted. Public TCR beta family frequency separated CMV-and-HLA carriers, including in an independent cohort.

This clonotype was obtained from a human donor in good health (CMV status not recorded). Some clones in this sample may be carry-over from other donors' samples. Sequenced sample: PBMCs. The chain uses TRBV12-3 or TRBV12-4 and TRBJ2-7; 7 nucleotides match TRBD2. CDR3 sequence (DNA): TGTGCCAGCAGTTTTGGGGAGGGGCGGTACGAGCAGTACTTC. Translated: CASSFGEGRYEQYF.